The 12 T cell receptor beta chains listed next were all sequenced from one sample in a study of blood T cells in healthy people across ages (dated by TCRdb to the mid-2010s). The library came from 5' RACE. Sequencing was performed on an Illumina HiSeq 2500. A second about 7 to 12 cycle PCR used a sample-barcoded 5' primer and a J-beta primer mix. TCRdb reprocessing: public reads trimmed at Q25 with fastp, clones called with MiXCR, in-frame beta chains kept. Each entry is one CDR3 protein sequence, shown with its most common DNA and genes. The sample has hundreds of thousands of distinct CDR3 sequences on record, 32% of them singletons. 15% of the sample belongs to the ten largest clones. The sequenced sample was blood. The receptors here all came from an elderly woman in good health. Donor details come from another sample of the same person, matched by shared clones.

This clonotype was seen repeatedly, ten times or more. The chain combines TRBV5-6 with TRBJ1-2; D unclear. The V end was cut by 4 bases, the J end by 4 bases, with 14 bases between. Germline V gene sequence: CDR1 SGHDT, CDR2 YYEEEE. The CDR3 consists of 14 residues. The CDR3 spells CASSIHDRTYGYTF. The CDR3 DNA is TGTGCCAGCAGCATCCATGACCGCACCTATGGCTACACCTTC.

V is TRBV20-1 and J is TRBJ2-5; 8 bases map to TRBD2. With V trimmed by 2 bases and J by 4 bases, 9 bases remained unmatched. This CDR3 spans 15 amino acids. Germline CDR1 and CDR2: DFQATT and SNEGSKA (reference sequence). Here the CDR3 DNA reads TGCAGTGCTAGAACCATAGCGGGAACAGGAGAGACCCAGTACTTC. This sequence encodes CSARTIAGTGETQYF.

The CDR3 DNA sequence: TGTGCCAGCAGTTACACAGGCGGGGGAATCTACGAGCAGTACTTC. The encoded protein is CASSYTGGGIYEQYF. V usage is TRBV6-5 and J usage is TRBJ2-7; 7 bases fit TRBD2. The CDR3 is 15 amino acids. Trimming cost V 2 bases and J 3 bases; bases outside gene matches: 7. Germline loops: CDR1 MNHEY, CDR2 SVGAGI.

This clonotype was recorded a few times. J is TRBJ2-5 and V is TRBV2; D may correspond to TRBD1 or TRBD2 (5 bases each). This CDR3 comprises 13 residues. Germline assignment: CDR1 SNHLY and CDR2 FYNNEI. V lost 4 bases and J lost 5, with 11 bases in between. CDR3 bases: TGTGCCAGCAGTGTCCTGGGGGTTGAGACCCAGTACTTC. The encoded protein is CASSVLGVETQYF.

This clonotype was observed many times. The chain recombines TRBV18 with TRBJ2-7, with 8 positions matching TRBD1. Trimming cost V 4 bases and J 5 bases; bases outside gene matches: 16. The CDR3 runs 17 residues. Germline lookup yields CDR1 KGHSH and CDR2 LQKENI. Here the CDR3 DNA reads TGTGCCAGCTCACTTCTCTCCAAACAGGGGGGAACCCACGAGCAGTACTTC. Translation: CASSLLSKQGGTHEQYF.

In regard to this clonotype: A much larger clone lies a single base off, so this may be a read error. The chain links TRBV5-4 to TRBJ2-3; D is uncertain. Per germline, CDR1 SGHNT and CDR2 YYREEE (reference sequence). The CDR3 has 13 residues. CDR3 region: CAGSLPFPDTQYF. The CDR3, as DNA: TGTGCCGGCAGCCTGCCCTTCCCAGATACGCAGTATTTT.

The sample holds many counts of this clonotype. The chain couples TRBV7-6 to TRBJ2-1; 9 nucleotides agree with TRBD2. The CDR3 is made up of 17 amino acids. J was trimmed by 4 bases and V by 4 bases; bases with no gene match: 11. The germline gives CDR1 SGHVS, CDR2 FNYEAQ. The CDR3 loop is CASSSTTYSGGYNEQFF. CDR3 bases: TGTGCCAGCAGCTCAACCACTTATAGCGGGGGTTACAATGAGCAGTTCTTC. The full variable domain, rest sourced from reference TRBV7-6 and TRBJ2-1, is GAGVSQSPRYKVTKRGQDVALRCDPISGHVSLYWYRQALGQGPEFLTYFNYEAQQDKSGLPNDRFSAERPEGSISTLTIQRTEQRDSAMYRCASSSTTYSGGYNEQFFGPGTRLTVL.

This clonotype was counted ten times or more. CDR3 DNA: TGCGCCAGCACAACAGGTGGATCCTACGAGCAGTACTTC. This codes for CASTTGGSYEQYF. V and J are TRBV5-1 and TRBJ2-7; possibly TRBD1 for D (5 bases). The germline V gene encodes CDR1 SGHRS and CDR2 YFSETQ. Between the trimmed V and J ends, which lost 6 bases and 1 base, there was a span of 11 bases. The CDR3 loop spans 13 amino acids.

This chain joins TRBV6-1 and TRBJ1-2, with D unresolved. Germline V CDR1 and CDR2: MNHNS, SASEGT. V dropped 2 bases and J dropped 3 bases, with 13 bases sitting between them. The CDR3 sequence is 15 residues long. Written as DNA, the CDR3 is TGTGCCAGCAGTGAACTCGTGGTCCGCGACTATGGCTACACCTTC. This sequence encodes CASSELVVRDYGYTF.

The V gene is TRBV27, the J gene TRBJ1-1; 7 bases map to TRBD1. Trimming cost V 11 bases and J 3 bases; bases outside gene matches: 6. Germline V CDR1 and CDR2: MNHEY, SMNVEV (reference sequence). CDR3 size: 12 residues. The CDR3 coding sequence is TGTGCCCAGGGGGACGCCGACACTGAAGCTTTCTTT. It yields the protein CAQGDADTEAFF.

At least ten counts were recorded for this clonotype. V and J are TRBV3-1 and TRBJ2-3; TRBD2 matches 11 bases. This CDR3 contains 16 residues. With V trimmed by 2 bases and J by 2 bases, 3 bases remained unmatched. The germline CDR1 and CDR2 sequences are LGHDT and YNNKEL (reference sequence). This CDR3 reads CASSQLAGGNTDTQYF. CDR3 bases: TGTGCCAGCAGCCAACTAGCGGGGGGCAACACAGATACGCAGTATTTT.

The rearrangement joins TRBV10-3 to TRBJ2-7; 8 positions agree with TRBD1. The germline V gene has CDR1 ENHRY and CDR2 SYGVKD. The V gene end was trimmed by 6 bases and the J gene end by 4 bases; junction bases not matched to a gene: 5. The CDR3 loop spans 13 amino acids. The CDR3 loop reads CAIRGQEKYEQYF. In DNA, the CDR3 is TGTGCCATCAGGGGACAGGAGAAATACGAGCAGTACTTC.